The 23 T cell receptor beta chains below all came from one sample that was sequenced in a study of tumor-infiltrating lymphocytes in oesophageal squamous cell carcinoma. TCRdb redid the calling of the PCR reads with MiXCR, one entry per CDR3 protein. Among fewer than 25,000 distinct CDR3 sequences listed, less than 45% were seen once. The sequenced sample was esophageal tumor tissue. Every receptor here comes from a male donor with esophageal squamous cell carcinoma.

Note on this clonotype: The CDR3 carries no conserved terminal phenylalanine or tryptophan, so it likely arises from a read error. Because the CDR3's place on the DNA is in doubt, the DNA is left out and the CDR3 is given as listed by TCRdb. The genes are TRBV28 and TRBJ2-7; the table gives TRBD1 as D, unverified against the DNA. Germline CDR1 MDHEN, CDR2 SYDVKM. The CDR3 spans 16 residues, counting both ends. The CDR3 here is CASISAGLPAGYTFGS.

This clonotype was seen only a few times. The chain combines TRBV7-6 with TRBJ2-6; 8 positions match TRBD2. V trimming: 5 bases; J trimming: 0 bases; junction bases outside the gene matches: 6. The CDR3 runs to 17 residues. The V gene's germline CDR1 is SGHVS and CDR2 FNYEAQ. CDR3: CASSTGTRTSGANVLTF. In DNA form, the CDR3 reads TGTGCCAGCAGCACCGGGACTAGAACCTCTGGGGCCAACGTCCTGACTTTC.

The table lists this clonotype with many counts. The CDR3 reads CASSFFFSGGYNEQFF. CDR3 sequence (DNA): TGTGCCAGCAGTTTTTTTTTCAGCGGGGGCTACAATGAGCAGTTCTTC. The rearrangement links TRBV28 to TRBJ2-1; 8 bases agree with TRBD2. V gave up 3 bases and J gave up 3 bases; unmatched junction bases: 7. CDR1 is MDHEN and CDR2 is SYDVKM in the germline V gene. The CDR3 loop spans 16 amino acids.

This clonotype was recorded many times. The chain is built from TRBV2 and TRBJ1-1; D remains unclear. V was trimmed by 8 bases and J by 7 bases, leaving 14 bases between them. In germline, CDR1 is SNHLY, CDR2 FYNNEI. The CDR3 runs to 12 residues. The DNA of the CDR3 is TGTGCCAGCCTCCTTGGGCGGATTGAAGCTTTCTTT. Its protein product is CASLLGRIEAFF.

CDR3 DNA: TGTGCCAGCAGCTTAAGGGGACTAGCGGGGTACAATGAGCAGTTCTTC. It specifies CASSLRGLAGYNEQFF. The chain joins TRBV7-3 to TRBJ2-1, with 13 bases that match TRBD2. The CDR3 consists of 16 residues. Trimming cost V 1 base and J 4 bases; bases outside gene matches: 1. CDR1 and CDR2 from the germline V gene are SGHTA and FQGTGA.

The gene calls are TRBV7-8 and TRBJ1-2; 9 bases fit TRBD1. The germline CDR1 and CDR2 sequences are SGHVS and FQNEAQ. J was trimmed by 8 bases and V by 5 bases; bases with no gene match: 12. This CDR3 has 15 residues. The CDR3 is CASSGSGTGWRGYTF. Here the CDR3 DNA reads TGTGCCAGCAGCGGATCCGGGACAGGGTGGAGAGGCTACACCTTC.

This clonotype was seen many times. The chain employs TRBV4-2 and TRBJ2-5, with 8 bases aligning to TRBD2. With V trimmed by 0 bases and J by 5 bases, 8 bases remained unmatched. Per the germline V gene, CDR1 is LGHNA and CDR2 is YNFKEQ. The CDR3 is made up of 16 amino acids. CDR3 DNA sequence: TGTGCCAGCAGCCAAGAGTACGGGGGGGTCGAGGAGACCCAGTACTTC. This encodes CASSQEYGGVEETQYF.

CDR3 region: CATSATTTQYF. CDR3 DNA: TGTGCCACCAGTGCCACAACTACGCAGTATTTT. The chain links TRBV24-1 to TRBJ2-5; no firm D call. The end of the DNA fits TRBJ2-3 better, so the J call may be wrong. Germline-derived CDR1 and CDR2 are KGHDR and SFDVKD. There are 11 residues in the CDR3.

This clonotype showed up just a few times. V gene TRBV7-6 combines with J gene TRBJ2-3; D gene unclear. Trimming removed 5 bases at V and 5 bases at J, with 11 bases between. The germline V gene encodes CDR1 SGHVS and CDR2 FNYEAQ. The CDR3 is made up of 13 amino acids. CDR3 residues: CASSPGLGDTQYF. The CDR3 DNA reads as TGTGCCAGCAGCCCCGGGCTGGGAGATACGCAGTATTTT.

The rearrangement uses TRBV3-1 and TRBJ1-5; D is ambiguous. The CDR3 covers 14 residues. Germline V gene lookup returns CDR1 LGHDT and CDR2 YNNKEL (reference sequence). V lost 0 bases and J 2 bases, leaving 5 bases between the germline ends. The CDR3 loop is CASSQEAGNQPQHF. The CDR3 DNA is TGTGCCAGCAGCCAAGAGGCGGGCAATCAGCCCCAGCATTTT.

The sample holds a few counts of this clonotype. The chain carries TRBV7-6 and TRBJ2-5, with D maybe TRBD2 (5 bases). The DNA matches TRBJ2-7 better at its end, which makes the J call doubtful. This CDR3 has 15 residues. The germline gives CDR1 SGHVS, CDR2 FNYEAQ. The CDR3 reads CASSPEGSYSYEQYF. CDR3 DNA sequence: TGTGCCAGCAGCCCTGAGGGCAGTTACTCCTACGAGCAGTACTTC.

This clonotype was counted many times. For the CDR3, the DNA is TGTGCCACCAGCAGGGTTCAGCGGGACAATGAGCAGTTCTTC. It yields the protein CATSRVQRDNEQFF. This chain joins TRBV15 and TRBJ2-1; possibly TRBD2 for D (6 bases). Germline CDR1 LNHNV, CDR2 YYDKDF (reference sequence). The CDR3 has 14 residues. The V and J ends lost 3 bases and 5 bases respectively, with 11 bases between them.

This clonotype has ten or more counts. This chain joins TRBV5-4 and TRBJ2-7, with 12 bases lining up with TRBD1. V shed 4 bases and J 4 bases; nucleotides not matched to a gene: 3. Germline lookup yields CDR1 SGHNT and CDR2 YYREEE (reference sequence). The length of the CDR3 is 14 residues. CDR3 coding DNA: TGTGCCAGCAGCGGGGACAGGGGGCTTTACGAGCAGTACTTC. This encodes CASSGDRGLYEQYF.

The chain uses TRBV7-9 and TRBJ2-5; D is ambiguous. Deletions cut 0 bases from V and 2 bases from J, with 16 bases between. There are 17 residues in the CDR3. The V gene's germline CDR1 is SEHNR and CDR2 FQNEAQ (reference sequence). CDR3 residues: CASSLAPGRYAQETQYF. The CDR3 DNA reads as TGTGCCAGCAGCTTAGCGCCAGGTCGTTATGCGCAAGAGACCCAGTACTTC.

Concerning this clonotype: The germline gene is not matched at one end of the junction; a read error may be the cause. This CDR3 reads CANSSRQGDEQYF. CDR3 sequence (DNA): TGTGCCAACAGCTCCCGACAGGGGGACGAGCAGTACTTC. This rearrangement joins TRBV7-3 to TRBJ2-7; TRBD1 matches at 9 bases. Germline V gene data show CDR1 as SGHTA and CDR2 as FQGTGA. The CDR3 consists of 13 residues.

In this sample, this clonotype is medium-sized. The rearrangement joins TRBV7-9 to TRBJ2-3; D not certain. The CDR3 sequence is 14 residues long. Germline assignment: CDR1 SEHNR and CDR2 FQNEAQ (reference sequence). The ends were cut back, 1 base at V and 2 bases at J, with 7 bases in the middle. In nucleotides, the CDR3 is TGTGCCAGCAGCTTAGATACAAACACAGATACGCAGTATTTT. Protein: CASSLDTNTDTQYF.

At least ten counts were recorded for this clonotype. This sequence joins TRBV5-1 and TRBJ1-2, with no clear D. The CDR3 runs to 13 residues. Germline CDR1 reads SGHRS; CDR2 reads YFSETQ. V lost 0 bases to trimming and J lost 0 bases, with 3 bases between them. In DNA, the CDR3 is TGCGCCAGCAGCTTGGGGACTAACTATGGCTACACCTTC. Translation gives CASSLGTNYGYTF.

This clonotype was seen a few times. The chain joins TRBV7-2 to TRBJ2-5; the D is unclear. The V and J ends lost 2 bases and 1 base respectively, with 8 bases between them. The CDR3 contains 14 residues. The V gene's germline CDR1 is SGHTA and CDR2 FQGNSA. In nucleotides, the CDR3 is TGTGCCAGCAGCTTAAGACTCAGCCAAGAGACCCAGTACTTC. Translated, it gives CASSLRLSQETQYF.

By proportion, this clonotype is medium-sized. The gene calls are TRBV7-2 and TRBJ1-4; no definite D call. This CDR3 contains 14 residues. V lost 1 base and J 4 bases, leaving 7 bases between the germline ends. Germline CDR1 SGHTA, CDR2 FQGNSA. CDR3 loop: CASSLEYSNEKLFF. In DNA, the CDR3 is TGTGCCAGCAGCTTAGAATACAGTAATGAAAAACTGTTTTTT.

With regard to this clonotype: No conserved phenylalanine or tryptophan is present at the end of the CDR3, so a read error is the likely explanation. The limits of the CDR3 on the DNA are not certain, so only TCRdb's listed CDR3 is given. The chain employs TRBV6-9 and TRBJ2-5. Looked up from germline, CDR1 is MNHGY and CDR2 is SVAAGI. The CDR3 spans 8 residues, counting both ends. CDR3 amino acids: CASSYSGP.

For this clonotype: It is likely a read error, because the conserved phenylalanine at the end of the CDR3 is missing. The DNA is omitted, as the CDR3 cannot be located on it reliably, and the CDR3 follows TCRdb's listing. This chain links TRBV6-1 with TRBJ2-5; the table calls TRBD2, which could not be checked here. Germline lookup yields CDR1 MNHNS and CDR2 SASEGT. From its first to its last residue, the CDR3 has 17 amino acids. CDR3: CASSEAGAVYYGYTFGS.

On this clonotype itself: No conserved phenylalanine or tryptophan ends this CDR3, so it is likely a read error. The DNA is left out, because the CDR3 cannot be placed on it with certainty; the CDR3 is given as TCRdb lists it. The CDR3 protein is CASNPSLGT. The rearrangement links TRBV5-5 to TRBJ1-6; the table gives TRBD1 as D, unverified against the DNA. The CDR3 has 9 residues if both end residues are counted. Germline V gene data show CDR1 as SGHKS and CDR2 as YYEKEE (reference sequence).

Of note for this clonotype: A much larger clonotype is one base distant, so this may be a read error. The chain combines TRBV7-4 with TRBJ2-1; TRBD1 matches 10 bases. Looked up from germline, CDR1 is SGHVT and CDR2 is SQSDAQ. CDR3 length: 15 amino acids. V was clipped by 5 bases and J by 10 bases; unmatched bases: 11. The CDR3 DNA is TGTGCCAGCAGCAACCGGGACAGGGGCTCCTACGAGCAGTTCTTC. It translates to CASSNRDRGSYEQFF.